This TCR beta chain was sequenced in a study of blood T cell repertoires in COVID-19. Study at large: The samples span acute and convalescent COVID-19 from the United States, Italy and Spain.

Original handling: Reference gene primers were amplified, and this amplification served to estimate nucleated cell counts. Some clones are missing from TCRdb's copy, which holds only in-frame ones; the method was immunoSEQ multiplex PCR. The V and J calls and clone size are taken from that table; D and trimming were inferred from the DNA. The table shows hundreds of thousands of clones, with approximately 86% occurring only once. There are 14 residues in the CDR3. V shed 7 bases and J shed 3 bases, with 16 bases lying between them. Germline assignment: CDR1 MDHEN and CDR2 SYDVKM. This clone was seen more than once but under ten times. In Seattle, patients joined the study during active infection and were tracked longitudinally.

The sample consisted of peripheral blood. The chain carries TRBV28 and TRBJ2-7; D perhaps matches TRBD1 (6 bases). This TCR was recovered from a woman in her sixties or seventies with COVID-19, enrolled during active disease. The CDR3 spells CASNSGTYLYEQYF. CDR3 bases: TGTGCCAGCAACTCCGGGACATACCTCTACGAGCAGTACTTC.